The next 27 T cell receptor beta chains were all read from a single sample in a study of T cell responses to AZD1222 COVID-19 vaccine. Clones were read by immunoSEQ multiplex PCR, and TCRdb kept only the in-frame ones, dropping some. The table counts some 150,000 clones; 2% to 2.5% lies in the top ten. Sequencing was carried out using peripheral blood. The origin of the receptors is an adult in good health.

CDR3 sequence: CASSARLGGNTEAFF. Here the CDR3 DNA reads TGTGCCAGTAGTGCCCGACTGGGCGGGAACACTGAAGCTTTCTTT. The chain is built from TRBV19 and TRBJ1-1; D is undetermined. Trimming removed 5 bases at V and 1 base at J, with 14 bases between. The germline V gene encodes CDR1 LNHDA and CDR2 SQIVND (reference sequence). The CDR3 is 15 residues long.

The chain is built from TRBV5-6 and TRBJ1-6; weak D call: TRBD1 (5 bases). The CDR3 extends over 19 amino acids. Germline V gives CDR1 SGHDT, CDR2 YYEEEE. V was clipped by 4 bases and J by 8 bases, with 28 bases between them. As DNA, the CDR3 is TGTGCCAGCAGCCACGGGACGGGTCCCGGGGGGGAAGGGGATTCACCCCTCCACTTT. Translated, it gives CASSHGTGPGGEGDSPLHF. Full variable domain (outside the CDR3, taken from reference TRBV5-6 and TRBJ1-6): DAGVTQSPTHLIKTRGQQVTLRCSPKSGHDTVSWYQQALGQGPQFIFQYYEEEERQRGNFPDRFSGHQFPNYSSELNVNALLLGDSALYLCASSHGTGPGGEGDSPLHFGNGTRLTVT.

V gene TRBV6-1 combines with J gene TRBJ1-1; D uncertain. CDR1 and CDR2 (germline): MNHNS, SASEGT. This CDR3 region has 14 residues. V lost 2 bases to trimming and J lost 4 bases, with 11 bases between them. CDR3 region: CASSESGESTEAFF. The CDR3 coding sequence is TGTGCCAGCAGTGAAAGTGGGGAAAGCACTGAAGCTTTCTTT.

This chain uses TRBV13 with TRBJ2-5; TRBD2 matches 9 bases. V lost 2 bases, J lost 5 bases, and 6 bases stayed unmatched. The CDR3 runs to 15 residues. Germline V gene sequence: CDR1 PRHDT, CDR2 FYEKMQ (reference sequence). DNA of the CDR3: TGTGCCAGCAGCTTAAGGGCGGGGGGGCACGAGACCCAGTACTTC. Translated: CASSLRAGGHETQYF.

The J gene is TRBJ2-7, the V gene TRBV11-2, with 11 positions matching TRBD1. Per germline, CDR1 SGHAT and CDR2 FQNNGV. The CDR3 contains 15 residues. The V and J ends lost 5 bases and 6 bases, in that order; junction bases with no gene match: 9. The CDR3: CASSPYPGTGGEQYF. The DNA for the CDR3 is TGTGCCAGCAGCCCATATCCGGGGACAGGGGGCGAGCAGTACTTC.

V is TRBV7-9 and J is TRBJ1-6; unclear D gene. V was pared by 2 bases and J by 5 bases, with 1 base between. The CDR3 consists of 12 residues. Germline V gene data show CDR1 as SEHNR and CDR2 as FQNEAQ (reference sequence). CDR3 nucleotide sequence: TGTGCCAGCAGCTTACATAATTCACCCCTCCACTTT. This translates into CASSLHNSPLHF.

This chain uses TRBV11-3 with TRBJ1-2, with D perhaps TRBD1 (5 bases). Germline V CDR1 and CDR2: SGHNT, YENEEA. V was shortened by 1 base and J by 8 bases, with 8 bases between the two germline ends. This CDR3 spans 12 amino acids. As DNA, the CDR3 is TGTGCCAGCAGCTTAGCCGGGGGAGGCTACACCTTC. It translates to CASSLAGGGYTF.

This chain links TRBV6-5 with TRBJ1-6, with TRBD1 identical over 9 bases. This CDR3 is 14 amino acids long. Germline V gives CDR1 MNHEY, CDR2 SVGAGI. The trim removed 8 bases at V and 8 bases at J, leaving 7 bases unmatched. In DNA, the CDR3 is TGTGCCAGCTGGATGGGACAGGGTCATTCACCCCTCCACTTT. Encoded protein: CASWMGQGHSPLHF.

This sequence joins TRBV4-1 and TRBJ2-5; D is possibly TRBD2 (6 bases). V dropped 9 bases and J dropped 2 bases, with 16 bases sitting between them. Germline CDR1 MGHRA, CDR2 YSYEKL. The CDR3 length is 14 residues. This CDR3 reads CASSRQGLQETQYF. CDR3 coding DNA: TGCGCCAGTAGTCGGCAGGGACTGCAAGAGACCCAGTACTTC.

The chain links TRBV30 to TRBJ2-3; D gene uncertain. CDR1 is GTSNPN, CDR2 SVGIG, per germline (reference sequence). CDR3 size: 12 residues. Trimming left V 3 bases short and J 2 bases short, with 6 bases between. CDR3 nucleotide sequence: TGTGCCTGGAGCGCCCCCACAGATACGCAGTATTTT. Residues: CAWSAPTDTQYF. The full variable domain, its missing parts supplied by reference TRBV30 and TRBJ2-3, is SQTIHQWPATLVQPVGSPLSLECTVEGTSNPNLYWYRQAAGRGLQLLFYSVGIGQISSEVPQNLSASRPQDRQFILSSKKLLLSDSGFYLCAWSAPTDTQYFGPGTRLTVL.

The rearrangement uses TRBV18 and TRBJ1-2; D is uncertain. Deletions cut 3 bases from V and 5 bases from J, with 22 bases between. CDR3 size: 17 residues. The germline CDR1 and CDR2 sequences are KGHSH and LQKENI. The CDR3 DNA reads TGTGCCAGCTCACCGCCCACATCGGACGACCGATCTTATGGCTACACCTTC. Translated, it gives CASSPPTSDDRSYGYTF.

This chain uses TRBV7-8 with TRBJ2-2, with a weak D call TRBD1 (6 bases). The CDR3 contains 16 residues. Germline V CDR1 and CDR2: SGHVS, FQNEAQ. V lost 4 bases and J 2 bases, leaving 14 bases between the germline ends. DNA of the CDR3: TGTGCCAGCAGCTCCGTGACAGGTCGAAACACCGGGGAGCTGTTTTTT. It translates to CASSSVTGRNTGELFF.

This chain joins TRBV3-1 (or the pseudogene TRBV3-2) and TRBJ1-3; D is undetermined. V was cut by 2 bases and J by 3 bases, with 5 bases left in between. The CDR3 spans 13 residues. CDR1 and CDR2 from the germline V gene are LGHDT and YNNKEL (reference sequence). CDR3 residues: CASSQSLGNTIYF. In DNA, the CDR3 is TGTGCCAGCAGCCAATCCCTTGGAAACACCATATATTTT.

The rearrangement links TRBV19 to TRBJ1-5; 7 bases are shared with TRBD1. Germline V lookup: CDR1 LNHDA, CDR2 SQIVND (reference sequence). The CDR3 covers 16 residues. V was pared by 1 base and J by 5 bases, with 8 bases of the junction left unmatched. The chain's CDR3 is CASSIGRQGGDQPQHF. DNA for the CDR3: TGTGCCAGTAGTATAGGGCGACAGGGAGGAGATCAGCCCCAGCATTTT.

This chain links TRBV15 with TRBJ1-1, with D possibly TRBD1 on 5 matching bases. The CDR3 contains 16 residues. Germline V gene sequence: CDR1 LNHNV, CDR2 YYDKDF (reference sequence). The ends were cut back, 0 bases at V and 6 bases at J, with 17 bases in the middle. The CDR3 DNA sequence: TGTGCCACCAGCAGAGATGGCTCACTGGGGGGTTCTGAAGCTTTCTTT. Translation: CATSRDGSLGGSEAFF.

V gene TRBV18 combines with J gene TRBJ2-1; perhaps TRBD1 as D (6 bases). The V gene's germline CDR1 is KGHSH and CDR2 LQKENI. CDR3 length equals 16 residues. Trimming took 4 bases from V and 8 from J, leaving 21 bases between them. The CDR3 DNA is TGTGCCAGCTCACTTACCAGACAGGCCTCCGGGGATGAGCAGTTCTTC. Amino acid sequence: CASSLTRQASGDEQFF. The complete variable domain, with remaining parts taken from reference TRBV18 and TRBJ2-1, reads NAGVMQNPRHLVRRRGQEARLRCSPMKGHSHVYWYRQLPEEGLKFMVYLQKENIIDESGMPKERFSAEFPKEGPSILRIQQVVRGDSAAYFCASSLTRQASGDEQFFGPGTRLTVL.

The chain carries TRBV4-1 and TRBJ1-1, with TRBD1 as a possible D gene (5 bases). The germline V gene encodes CDR1 MGHRA and CDR2 YSYEKL. Trimming took 2 bases from V and 3 from J, leaving 16 bases between them. This CDR3 spans 16 amino acids. DNA of the CDR3: TGCGCCAGCAGCCAATCGGGACCCCCGGGGGACACTGAAGCTTTCTTT. Encoded protein: CASSQSGPPGDTEAFF.

The gene calls are TRBV6-1 and TRBJ2-2; 7 positions match TRBD1. Trimming at V came to 0 bases and at J to 5 bases, leaving 18 bases not matched to a gene. The germline gives CDR1 MNHNS, CDR2 SASEGT. This CDR3 has 20 residues. The CDR3 DNA is TGTGCCAGCAGTGAAGCGGGTACGAGGGGGCGCGAACGGATTACCGGGGAGCTGTTTTTT. Its translation: CASSEAGTRGRERITGELFF.

The DNA of the CDR3 is TGTGCCAGCAGCCTAAGCTACGGCGAGCAGTACTTC. Translating gives CASSLSYGEQYF. The V and J genes are TRBV4-2 and TRBJ2-7, with D hard to call. Germline lookup yields CDR1 LGHNA and CDR2 YNFKEQ. The CDR3 sequence is 12 residues long. V was pared by 4 bases and J by 6 bases, with 10 bases between.

CDR3 sequence reads: CASSPRQGMTEKLFF. The DNA for the CDR3 is TGTGCCAGCAGCCCGAGACAGGGGATGACTGAAAAACTGTTTTTT. The chain links TRBV9 to TRBJ1-4, with 8 bases aligning to TRBD1. The length of the CDR3 is 15 residues. The V gene end was trimmed by 4 bases and the J gene end by 7 bases; junction bases not matched to a gene: 9. Germline assignment: CDR1 SGDLS and CDR2 YYNGEE.

The V call is TRBV4-2, the J call TRBJ2-7; 9 bases are shared with TRBD1. Per germline, CDR1 LGHNA and CDR2 YNFKEQ. V lost 3 bases and J lost 3; bases outside the gene matches: 18. The CDR3 extends over 19 amino acids. Written as DNA, the CDR3 is TGTGCCAGCAGCCAGGATCGGGACAGGGTCCCACGGATCGGCTACGAGCAGTACTTC. The encoded protein is CASSQDRDRVPRIGYEQYF.

V and J are TRBV6-5 and TRBJ2-2; D is unclear. The CDR3 sequence is 12 residues long. Trimming took off 5 bases at V and 8 bases at J, with 9 bases between the two ends. Per germline, CDR1 MNHEY and CDR2 SVGAGI. The CDR3 DNA follows: TGTGCCAGCAGTCCCGTGGGAGGGGAGCTGTTTTTT. Encoded protein: CASSPVGGELFF.

V is TRBV12-3 or TRBV12-4 and J is TRBJ1-5, with 9 positions matching TRBD1. V shed 6 bases and J 7 bases; nucleotides not matched to a gene: 4. CDR3 length: 13 residues. CDR3 nucleotide sequence: TGTGCCAGCAGGGGACAGGGAAACCAGCCCCAGCATTTT. The encoded protein is CASRGQGNQPQHF.

V usage is TRBV4-3 and J usage is TRBJ1-2; 7 bases align to TRBD1. Germline CDR1 LGHNA, CDR2 YSLEER. This CDR3 region has 14 residues. J gave up 8 bases and V 1 base, and 7 bases lay outside the gene matches. The DNA of the CDR3 is TGCGCCAGCAGCCAAGTCGACAGGGTAAGCGGCTACACCTTC. As protein: CASSQVDRVSGYTF.

The chain links TRBV9 to TRBJ2-3, with D possibly matching TRBD1 (6 bases). The V and J ends lost 3 bases and 2 bases respectively, with 10 bases between them. CDR3 length equals 14 residues. Germline CDR1 is SGDLS and CDR2 is YYNGEE. For the CDR3, the DNA is TGTGCCAGCAGCGGCTGGGGACACACAGATACGCAGTATTTT. This gives the protein CASSGWGHTDTQYF.

The chain couples TRBV9 to TRBJ2-7; possible D gene TRBD1, 5 bases. The length of the CDR3 is 13 residues. V dropped 4 bases and J dropped 7 bases, with 15 bases sitting between them. Germline loops: CDR1 SGDLS, CDR2 YYNGEE. CDR3: CASSPSIRGEQYF. The DNA for the CDR3 is TGTGCCAGCAGCCCCTCGATTAGGGGAGAGCAGTACTTC.

J is TRBJ2-3 and V is TRBV4-2; D might be TRBD2 (6 bases). Germline assignment: CDR1 LGHNA and CDR2 YNFKEQ. Trimming shortened V by 0 bases and J by 1 base, and 14 bases separated the two germline ends. The CDR3 runs to 17 residues. The CDR3 spells CASSQERGLMGTDTQYF. For the CDR3, the DNA is TGTGCCAGCAGCCAAGAGAGAGGACTAATGGGCACAGATACGCAGTATTTT.